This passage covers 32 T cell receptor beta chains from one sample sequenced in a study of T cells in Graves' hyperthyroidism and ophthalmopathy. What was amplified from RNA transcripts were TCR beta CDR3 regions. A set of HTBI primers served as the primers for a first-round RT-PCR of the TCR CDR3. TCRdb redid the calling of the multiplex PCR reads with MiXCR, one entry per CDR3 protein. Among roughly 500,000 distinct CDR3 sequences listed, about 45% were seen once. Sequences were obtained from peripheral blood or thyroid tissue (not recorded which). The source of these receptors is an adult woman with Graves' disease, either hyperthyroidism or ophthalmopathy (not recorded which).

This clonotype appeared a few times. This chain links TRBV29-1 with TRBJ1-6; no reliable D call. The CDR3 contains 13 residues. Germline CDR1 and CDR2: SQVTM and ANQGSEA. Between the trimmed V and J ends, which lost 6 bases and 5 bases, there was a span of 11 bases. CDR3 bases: TGCAGCGTCAGAGTTCTAGATAATTCACCCCTCCACTTT. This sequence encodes CSVRVLDNSPLHF.

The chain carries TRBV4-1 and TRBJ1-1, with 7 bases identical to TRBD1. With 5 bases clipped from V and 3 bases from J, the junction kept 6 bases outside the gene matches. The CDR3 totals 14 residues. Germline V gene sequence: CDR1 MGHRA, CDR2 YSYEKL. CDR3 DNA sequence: TGCGCCAGCAGCAGACAGGGTATCGACACTGAAGCTTTCTTT. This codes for CASSRQGIDTEAFF.

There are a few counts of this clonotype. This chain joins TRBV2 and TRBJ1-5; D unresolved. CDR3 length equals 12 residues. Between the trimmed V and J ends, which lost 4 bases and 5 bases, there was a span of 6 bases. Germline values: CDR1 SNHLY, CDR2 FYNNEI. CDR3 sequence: CASSVGYQPQHF. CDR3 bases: TGTGCCAGCAGTGTAGGGTATCAGCCCCAGCATTTT.

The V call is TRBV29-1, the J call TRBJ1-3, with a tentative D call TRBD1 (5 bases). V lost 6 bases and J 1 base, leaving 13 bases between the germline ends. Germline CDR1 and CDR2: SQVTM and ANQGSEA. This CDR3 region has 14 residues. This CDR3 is CSVGGRGSGNTIYF. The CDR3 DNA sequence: TGCAGCGTGGGGGGACGTGGATCTGGAAACACCATATATTTT.

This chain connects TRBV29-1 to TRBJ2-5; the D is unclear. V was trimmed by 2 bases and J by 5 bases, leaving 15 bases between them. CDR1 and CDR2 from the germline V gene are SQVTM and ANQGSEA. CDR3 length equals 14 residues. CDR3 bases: TGCAGCGTTGAAACGGTGGTTGAGGCGGAGACCCAGTACTTC. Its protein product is CSVETVVEAETQYF.

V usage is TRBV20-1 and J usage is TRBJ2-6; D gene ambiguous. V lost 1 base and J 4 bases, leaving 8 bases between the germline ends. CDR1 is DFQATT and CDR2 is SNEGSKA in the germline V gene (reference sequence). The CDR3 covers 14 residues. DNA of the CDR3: TGCAGTGCTAGAGTGGGGTCCGGGGCCAACGTCCTGACTTTC. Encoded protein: CSARVGSGANVLTF.

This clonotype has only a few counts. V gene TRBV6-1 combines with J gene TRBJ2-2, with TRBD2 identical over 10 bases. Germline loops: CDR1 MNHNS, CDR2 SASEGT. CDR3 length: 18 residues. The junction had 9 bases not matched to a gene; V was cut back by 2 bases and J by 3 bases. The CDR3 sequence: CASSERVVAGGDTGELFF. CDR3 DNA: TGTGCCAGCAGTGAAAGGGTGGTAGCGGGAGGTGACACCGGGGAGCTGTTTTTT.

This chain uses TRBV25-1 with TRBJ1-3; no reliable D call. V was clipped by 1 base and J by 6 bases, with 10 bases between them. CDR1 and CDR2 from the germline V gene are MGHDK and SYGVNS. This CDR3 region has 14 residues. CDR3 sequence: CASSEWSSENTIYF. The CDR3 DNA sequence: TGTGCCAGCAGTGAATGGTCCTCGGAAAACACCATATATTTT.

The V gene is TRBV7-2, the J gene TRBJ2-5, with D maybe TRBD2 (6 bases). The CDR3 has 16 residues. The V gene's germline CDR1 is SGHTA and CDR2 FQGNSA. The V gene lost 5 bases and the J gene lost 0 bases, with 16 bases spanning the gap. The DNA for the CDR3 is TGTGCCAGCAGCCTAGGCGGGACGGAGTACCAAGAGACCCAGTACTTC. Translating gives CASSLGGTEYQETQYF.

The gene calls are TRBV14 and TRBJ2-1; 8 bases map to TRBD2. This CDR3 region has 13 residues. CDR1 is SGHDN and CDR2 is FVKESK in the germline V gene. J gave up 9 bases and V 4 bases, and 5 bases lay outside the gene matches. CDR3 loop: CASSPTSVGEQFF. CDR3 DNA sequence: TGTGCCAGCAGCCCGACTAGCGTCGGTGAGCAGTTCTTC.

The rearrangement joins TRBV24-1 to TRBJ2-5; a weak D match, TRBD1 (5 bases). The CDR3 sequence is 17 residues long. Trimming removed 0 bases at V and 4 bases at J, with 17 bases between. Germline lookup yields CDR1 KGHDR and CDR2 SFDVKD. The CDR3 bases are TGTGCCACCAGTGATTTGCGACCAGCGAGACAGCGAGAGACCCAGTACTTC. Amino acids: CATSDLRPARQRETQYF.

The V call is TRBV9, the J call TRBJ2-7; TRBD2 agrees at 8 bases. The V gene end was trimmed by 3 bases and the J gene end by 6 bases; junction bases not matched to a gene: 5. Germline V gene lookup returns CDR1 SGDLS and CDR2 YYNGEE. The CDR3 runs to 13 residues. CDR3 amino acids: CASSAQLAGEQYF. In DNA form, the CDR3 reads TGTGCCAGCAGCGCCCAGCTAGCGGGCGAGCAGTACTTC.

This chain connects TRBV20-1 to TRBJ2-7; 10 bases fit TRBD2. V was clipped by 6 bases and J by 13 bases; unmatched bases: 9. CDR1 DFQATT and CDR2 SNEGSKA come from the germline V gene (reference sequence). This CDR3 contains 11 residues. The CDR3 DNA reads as TGCAGTGCCCGAGGCCTAGCGGGAGTCTACTTC. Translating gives CSARGLAGVYF.

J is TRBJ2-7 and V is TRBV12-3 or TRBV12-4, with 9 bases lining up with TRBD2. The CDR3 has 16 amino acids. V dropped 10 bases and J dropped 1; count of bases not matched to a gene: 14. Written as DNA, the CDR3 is TGTGCCACGCTGGTCTATCTAGCGGGGCATTCCTACGAGCAGTACTTC. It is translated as CATLVYLAGHSYEQYF.

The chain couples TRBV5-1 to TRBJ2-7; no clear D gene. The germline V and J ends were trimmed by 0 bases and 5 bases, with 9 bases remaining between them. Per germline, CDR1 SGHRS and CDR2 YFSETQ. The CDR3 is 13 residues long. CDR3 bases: TGCGCCAGCAGCTTGGGGGCAGCCAACGAGCAGTACTTC. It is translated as CASSLGAANEQYF.

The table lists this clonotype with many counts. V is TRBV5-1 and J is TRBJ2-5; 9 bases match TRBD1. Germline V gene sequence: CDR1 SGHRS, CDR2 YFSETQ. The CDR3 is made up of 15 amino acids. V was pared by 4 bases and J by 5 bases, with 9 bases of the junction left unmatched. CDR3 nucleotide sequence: TGCGCCAGCAGCCCGGGACAGGGATGGAGTGAGACCCAGTACTTC. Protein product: CASSPGQGWSETQYF.

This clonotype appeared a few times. In DNA, the CDR3 is TGCAGCGTTGAAGGGCAGGGGGCGATGGGCTACACCTTC. Translated: CSVEGQGAMGYTF. The chain links TRBV29-1 to TRBJ1-2; TRBD1 matches at 8 bases. Germline loops: CDR1 SQVTM, CDR2 ANQGSEA. This CDR3 has 13 amino acids. V gave up 1 base and J gave up 8 bases; unmatched junction bases: 6.

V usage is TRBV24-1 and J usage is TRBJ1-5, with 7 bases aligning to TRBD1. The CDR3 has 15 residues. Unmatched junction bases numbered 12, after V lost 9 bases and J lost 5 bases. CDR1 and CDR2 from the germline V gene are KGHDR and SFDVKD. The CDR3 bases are TGTGCCACCGGGGACAGCCGCCGTGGGCATCAGCCCCAGCATTTT. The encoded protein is CATGDSRRGHQPQHF.

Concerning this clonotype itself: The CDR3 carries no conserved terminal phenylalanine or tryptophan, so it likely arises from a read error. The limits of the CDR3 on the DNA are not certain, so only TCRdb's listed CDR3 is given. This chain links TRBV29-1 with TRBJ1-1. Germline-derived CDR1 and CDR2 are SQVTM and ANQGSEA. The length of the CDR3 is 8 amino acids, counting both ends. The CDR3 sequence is CSVERAYY.

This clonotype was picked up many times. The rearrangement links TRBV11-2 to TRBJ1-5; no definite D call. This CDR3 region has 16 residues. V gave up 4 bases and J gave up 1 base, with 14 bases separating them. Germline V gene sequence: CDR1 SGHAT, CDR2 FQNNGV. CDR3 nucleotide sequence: TGTGCCAGCAGCTCACGAATATCAGTGAGCAATCAGCCCCAGCATTTT. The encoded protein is CASSSRISVSNQPQHF.

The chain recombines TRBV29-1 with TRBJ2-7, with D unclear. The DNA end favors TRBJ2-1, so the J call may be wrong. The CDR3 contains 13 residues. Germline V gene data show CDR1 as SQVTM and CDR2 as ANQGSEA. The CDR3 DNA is TGCAGCGTTGAACCTAGTACATGGAATGAGCAGTTCTTC. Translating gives CSVEPSTWNEQFF.

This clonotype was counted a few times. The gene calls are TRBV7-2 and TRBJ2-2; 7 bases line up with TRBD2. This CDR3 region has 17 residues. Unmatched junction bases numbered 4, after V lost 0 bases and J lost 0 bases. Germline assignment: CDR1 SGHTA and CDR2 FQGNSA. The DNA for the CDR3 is TGTGCCAGCAGCTTAGCACTAGCGAAGGCGAACACCGGGGAGCTGTTTTTT. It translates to CASSLALAKANTGELFF.

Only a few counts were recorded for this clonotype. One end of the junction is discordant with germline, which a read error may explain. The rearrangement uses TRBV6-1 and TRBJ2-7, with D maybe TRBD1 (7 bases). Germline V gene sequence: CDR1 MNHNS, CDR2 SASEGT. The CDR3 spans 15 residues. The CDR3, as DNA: TGTGCCATCAGTGGGGCGGGACAGTCGAATGACGAGCAGTACTTC. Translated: CAISGAGQSNDEQYF.

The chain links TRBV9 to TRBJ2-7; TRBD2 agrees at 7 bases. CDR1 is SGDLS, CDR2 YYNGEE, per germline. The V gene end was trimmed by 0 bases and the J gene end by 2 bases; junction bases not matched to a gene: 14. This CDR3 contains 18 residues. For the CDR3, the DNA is TGTGCCAGCAGCGTAGAGCCCCAACCTAGCGGTCACCCCTACGAGCAGTACTTC. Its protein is CASSVEPQPSGHPYEQYF.

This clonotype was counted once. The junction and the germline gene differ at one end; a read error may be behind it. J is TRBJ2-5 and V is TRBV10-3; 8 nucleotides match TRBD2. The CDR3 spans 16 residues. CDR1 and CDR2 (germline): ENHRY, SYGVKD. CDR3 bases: TGTACCATCAGTGGAGGACTAGCAGGAGCGGGGGAGACCCAGTACTTC. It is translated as CTISGGLAGAGETQYF.

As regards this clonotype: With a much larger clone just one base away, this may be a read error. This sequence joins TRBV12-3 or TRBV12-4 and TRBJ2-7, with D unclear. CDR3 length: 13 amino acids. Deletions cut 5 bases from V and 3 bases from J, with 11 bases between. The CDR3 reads CASSDTPIYEQYF. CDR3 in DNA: TGTGCCAGCAGTGACACCCCCATCTACGAGCAGTACTTC.

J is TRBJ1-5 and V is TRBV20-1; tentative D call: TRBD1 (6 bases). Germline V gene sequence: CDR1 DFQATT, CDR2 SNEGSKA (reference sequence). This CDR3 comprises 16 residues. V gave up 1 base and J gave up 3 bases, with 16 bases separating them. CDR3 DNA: TGCAGTGCTAGAGCGCCGGACAGAGACTTCAATCAGCCCCAGCATTTT. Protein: CSARAPDRDFNQPQHF.

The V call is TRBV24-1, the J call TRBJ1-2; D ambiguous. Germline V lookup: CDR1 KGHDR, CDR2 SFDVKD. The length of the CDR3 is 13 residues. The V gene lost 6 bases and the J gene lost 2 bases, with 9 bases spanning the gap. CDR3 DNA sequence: TGTGCCACCAGTACTAGCGGGAACTATGGCTACACCTTC. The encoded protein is CATSTSGNYGYTF.

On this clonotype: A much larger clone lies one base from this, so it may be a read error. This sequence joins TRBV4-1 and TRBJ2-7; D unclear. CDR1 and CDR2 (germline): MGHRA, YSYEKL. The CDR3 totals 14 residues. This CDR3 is CASSQVGSAYEQCF. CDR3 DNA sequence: TGCGCCAGCAGCCAAGTTGGGTCCGCCTACGAGCAGTGCTTC.

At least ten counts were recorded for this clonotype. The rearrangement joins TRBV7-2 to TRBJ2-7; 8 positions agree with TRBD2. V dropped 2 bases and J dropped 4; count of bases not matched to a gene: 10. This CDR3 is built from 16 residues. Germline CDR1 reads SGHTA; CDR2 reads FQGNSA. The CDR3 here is CASSLQGSGSGYEQYF. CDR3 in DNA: TGTGCCAGCAGCTTACAGGGCAGCGGGAGCGGTTACGAGCAGTACTTC.

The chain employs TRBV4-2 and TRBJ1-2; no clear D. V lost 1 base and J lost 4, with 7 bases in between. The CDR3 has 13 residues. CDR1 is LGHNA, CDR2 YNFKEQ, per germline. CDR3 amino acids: CASSQGFSYGYTF. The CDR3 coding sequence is TGTGCCAGCAGCCAAGGGTTTAGCTATGGCTACACCTTC.

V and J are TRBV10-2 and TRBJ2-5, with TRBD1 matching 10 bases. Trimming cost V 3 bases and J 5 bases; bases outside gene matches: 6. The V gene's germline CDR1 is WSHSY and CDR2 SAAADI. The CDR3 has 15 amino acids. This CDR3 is CASSDIGGQGETQYF. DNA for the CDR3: TGCGCCAGCAGTGATATAGGGGGACAGGGGGAGACCCAGTACTTC.